The clone carrying this TCR beta chain was picked up one time. Antigen unknown. Germline V gene data show CDR1 as SGHDN and CDR2 as FVKESK. Trimming removed 3 bases from V and 4 bases from J; junction bases left unmatched: 10. The length of the CDR3 is 17 residues. The TCR beta libraries were generated through quantitative 5'-RACE incorporating molecular barcodes. TCRdb analysed the 5' RACE reads with MiXCR anew, one entry per CDR3 protein. There are 300,000 to 400,000 distinct CDR3 sequences in the sample; under 25% occur only once, and around 16% lies in the top ten. The data were taken from a study of CD8 T cells in ankylosing spondylitis. The study, taken as a whole, reports: The study looked at matched synovial fluid samples from ankylosing spondylitis patients. Disease-linked clones were reported to be significantly enriched there. Ankylosing spondylitis blood seemed to carry a telltale TCR beta motif made of roughly 8 highly homologous variants.

Sequencing input: blood, either unsorted or a sorted T cell fraction (not recorded which). The TCR was taken from a male donor with ankylosing spondylitis. V usage is TRBV14 and J usage is TRBJ1-1; 11 bases line up with TRBD1. The chain's CDR3 is CASSHHYGTGGGTEAFF. The DNA for the CDR3 is TGTGCCAGCAGCCACCATTACGGGACAGGGGGTGGCACTGAAGCTTTCTTT. The full variable domain, completed using reference TRBV14 and TRBJ1-1, is EAGVTQFPSHSVIEKGQTVTLRCDPISGHDNLYWYRRVMGKEIKFLLHFVKESKQDESGMPNNRFLAERTGGTYSTLKVQPAELEDSGVYFCASSHHYGTGGGTEAFFGQGTRLTVV.